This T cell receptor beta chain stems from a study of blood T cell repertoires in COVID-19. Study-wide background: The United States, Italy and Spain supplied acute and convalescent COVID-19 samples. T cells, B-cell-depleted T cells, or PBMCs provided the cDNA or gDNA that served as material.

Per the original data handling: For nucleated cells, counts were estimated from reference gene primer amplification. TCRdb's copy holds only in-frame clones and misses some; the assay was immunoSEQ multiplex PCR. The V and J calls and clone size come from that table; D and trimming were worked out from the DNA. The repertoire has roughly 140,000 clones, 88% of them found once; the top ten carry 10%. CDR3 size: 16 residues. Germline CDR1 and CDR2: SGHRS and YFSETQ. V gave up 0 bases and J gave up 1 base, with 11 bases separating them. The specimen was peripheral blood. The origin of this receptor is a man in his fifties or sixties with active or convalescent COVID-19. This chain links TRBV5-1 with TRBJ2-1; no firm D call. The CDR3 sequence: CASSLGPLASYNEQFF. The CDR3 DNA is TGCGCCAGCAGCTTGGGGCCATTGGCATCCTACAATGAGCAGTTCTTC.